Presented here are 17 T cell receptor beta chains from one specimen sequenced in a study of blood T cell repertoires in COVID-19. The data were produced by immunoSEQ multiplex PCR, yet TCRdb's version contains in-frame clones alone and is incomplete. The sample includes roughly 180,000 clones, about four fifths of them seen just once. The source material was peripheral blood. The receptors were sampled from a woman in her sixties or seventies with COVID-19, enrolled during active disease.

V is TRBV28 and J is TRBJ2-3, with D tentatively TRBD1 (8 bases). The CDR3 spans 13 residues. V was trimmed by 10 bases and J by 5 bases, leaving 16 bases between them. Germline CDR1 MDHEN, CDR2 SYDVKM. CDR3: CATNRGGIDTQYF. As DNA, the CDR3 is TGTGCCACCAACAGGGGGGGAATAGATACGCAGTATTTT.

The genes are TRBV7-6 and TRBJ1-1; D remains unclear. Trimming pared 1 base from V and 1 base from J, leaving 13 bases between. Germline V gene sequence: CDR1 SGHVS, CDR2 FNYEAQ. The CDR3 consists of 16 residues. CDR3 sequence: CASSLGSTTANTEAFF. In nucleotides, the CDR3 is TGTGCCAGCAGCTTAGGTTCCACAACAGCGAACACTGAAGCTTTCTTT. Complete variable domain (other parts from reference TRBV7-6 and TRBJ1-1): GAGVSQSPRYKVTKRGQDVALRCDPISGHVSLYWYRQALGQGPEFLTYFNYEAQQDKSGLPNDRFSAERPEGSISTLTIQRTEQRDSAMYRCASSLGSTTANTEAFFGQGTRLTVV.

The rearrangement uses TRBV5-5 and TRBJ2-6, with D perhaps TRBD1 (6 bases). The ends were cut back, 4 bases at V and 2 bases at J, with 13 bases in the middle. Germline V lookup: CDR1 SGHKS, CDR2 YYEKEE (reference sequence). CDR3 length: 16 residues. The CDR3 here is CASSRDIAPGANVLTF. The DNA of the CDR3 is TGTGCCAGCAGCCGGGACATCGCTCCTGGGGCCAACGTCCTGACTTTC. The full variable domain, in which reference TRBV5-5 and TRBJ2-6 provide the parts outside the CDR3, is DAGVTQSPTHLIKTRGQQVTLRCSPISGHKSVSWYQQVLGQGPQFIFQYYEKEERGRGNFPDRFSARQFPNYSSELNVNALLLGDSALYLCASSRDIAPGANVLTFGAGSRLTVL.

J is TRBJ1-5 and V is TRBV19; no reliable D call. Germline V gives CDR1 LNHDA, CDR2 SQIVND (reference sequence). Trimming left V 2 bases short and J 7 bases short, with 12 bases between. The CDR3 runs 14 residues. CDR3 residues: CASSITSREQPQHF. The DNA for the CDR3 is TGTGCCAGTAGTATAACGTCTCGGGAACAGCCCCAGCATTTT.

CDR3 region: CSVEPRLAGETQYF. DNA for the CDR3: TGCAGCGTTGAACCCCGACTAGCGGGAGAGACCCAGTACTTC. The chain combines TRBV29-1 with TRBJ2-5; the match to TRBD2 covers 10 bases. Trimming took 2 bases from V and 4 from J; bases not matched to a gene: 4. The germline CDR1 and CDR2 sequences are SQVTM and ANQGSEA. The CDR3 is 14 residues long.

The chain recombines TRBV19 with TRBJ2-1; 9 bases align to TRBD2. The V segment lost 5 bases and the J segment 8 bases; nucleotides outside the gene matches: 7. The CDR3 covers 14 residues. Germline V gene data show CDR1 as LNHDA and CDR2 as SQIVND (reference sequence). As DNA, the CDR3 is TGTGCCAGTAGTCCAGGGACTAGCACCGATGAGCAGTTCTTC. Translating gives CASSPGTSTDEQFF. Supplemented by reference TRBV19 and TRBJ2-1, the full variable domain reads DGGITQSPKYLFRKEGQNVTLSCEQNLNHDAMYWYRQDPGQGLRLIYYSQIVNDFQKGDIAEGYSVSREKKESFPLTVTSAQKNPTAFYLCASSPGTSTDEQFFGPGTRLTVL.

The chain combines TRBV3-1 (or the pseudogene TRBV3-2) with TRBJ1-4; no clear D. The CDR3 is made up of 17 amino acids. Trimming took 0 bases from V and 9 from J, leaving 20 bases between them. Germline CDR1 and CDR2: LGHDT and YNNKEL (reference sequence). CDR3 loop: CASSQEGVAGQRKKLFF. Here the CDR3 DNA reads TGTGCCAGCAGCCAAGAGGGAGTGGCAGGTCAGAGAAAAAAACTGTTTTTT.

This chain uses TRBV19 with TRBJ1-2; 7 nucleotides agree with TRBD1. CDR3 length equals 16 residues. CDR1 is LNHDA, CDR2 SQIVND, per germline (reference sequence). With V trimmed by 5 bases and J by 4 bases, 13 bases remained unmatched. The CDR3: CASSPAGQGGLYGYTF. The DNA of the CDR3 is TGTGCCAGTAGTCCTGCGGGCCAGGGGGGACTCTATGGCTACACCTTC. The variable domain in full, with the rest retrieved from reference TRBV19 and TRBJ1-2, is DGGITQSPKYLFRKEGQNVTLSCEQNLNHDAMYWYRQDPGQGLRLIYYSQIVNDFQKGDIAEGYSVSREKKESFPLTVTSAQKNPTAFYLCASSPAGQGGLYGYTFGSGTRLTVV.

This chain connects TRBV5-1 to TRBJ1-4; D uncertain. V lost 2 bases to trimming and J lost 0 bases, with 11 bases between them. The CDR3 is 16 amino acids. CDR1 and CDR2 (germline): SGHRS, YFSETQ. This CDR3 is CASSFRPGPTNEKLFF. In nucleotides, the CDR3 is TGCGCCAGCAGCTTCCGGCCAGGCCCAACTAATGAAAAACTGTTTTTT.

The chain uses TRBV20-1 and TRBJ1-1; 10 nucleotides line up with TRBD1. Germline V gene data show CDR1 as DFQATT and CDR2 as SNEGSKA (reference sequence). This CDR3 has 11 residues. V lost 3 bases to trimming and J lost 10 bases; unmatched junction nucleotides: 2. This CDR3 is CSARGTGVAFF. The CDR3 DNA sequence: TGCAGTGCTAGGGGGACAGGGGTAGCTTTCTTT.

V and J are TRBV28 and TRBJ1-5; no firm D call. The CDR3 extends over 12 amino acids. In germline, CDR1 is MDHEN, CDR2 SYDVKM. Deletions cut 4 bases from V and 4 bases from J, with 5 bases between. In nucleotides, the CDR3 is TGTGCCAGCAGTTCCCGTAATCAGCCCCAGCATTTT. Its protein product is CASSSRNQPQHF.

In nucleotides, the CDR3 is TGCGCCAGCAGCTGGGGACAGGGATCCTACAATGAGCAGTTCTTC. Residues: CASSWGQGSYNEQFF. The chain has TRBV5-1 and TRBJ2-1, with 9 nucleotides matching TRBD1. The V and J ends lost 3 bases and 1 base, in that order; junction bases with no gene match: 2. Germline loops: CDR1 SGHRS, CDR2 YFSETQ. This CDR3 spans 15 amino acids.

This chain connects TRBV7-9 to TRBJ1-2; no definite D call. Per the germline V gene, CDR1 is SEHNR and CDR2 is FQNEAQ (reference sequence). The CDR3 length is 13 residues. Between the trimmed V and J ends, which lost 0 bases and 5 bases, there was a span of 7 bases. CDR3 sequence reads: CASSLAGEYGYTF. The CDR3 coding sequence is TGTGCCAGCAGCTTAGCAGGAGAGTATGGCTACACCTTC.

The chain recombines TRBV28 with TRBJ2-3; D ambiguous. Germline assignment: CDR1 MDHEN and CDR2 SYDVKM. CDR3 length equals 15 residues. The ends were cut back, 2 bases at V and 1 base at J, with 10 bases in the middle. The CDR3 region is CASSLAVQGTDTQYF. CDR3 nucleotides: TGTGCCAGCAGTTTAGCCGTGCAGGGCACAGATACGCAGTATTTT.

The chain has TRBV4-1 and TRBJ2-5; 8 bases agree with TRBD2. CDR1 MGHRA and CDR2 YSYEKL come from the germline V gene. The CDR3 has 16 residues. V lost 0 bases to trimming and J lost 5 bases; unmatched junction nucleotides: 8. CDR3 DNA: TGCGCCAGCAGCCAAGATGGTAGCGGGAAATGGGAGACCCAGTACTTC. Protein: CASSQDGSGKWETQYF.

The chain combines TRBV6-2 or TRBV6-3 with TRBJ2-2; a weak D match, TRBD2 (6 bases). The V end lost 6 bases, the J end lost 0 bases, and 11 bases lay between the germline ends. The V gene's germline CDR1 is MNHEY and CDR2 SVGEGT. The length of the CDR3 is 15 residues. The CDR3 spells CASSRSGSNTGELFF. CDR3 nucleotide sequence: TGTGCCAGCAGCCGTAGCGGATCGAACACCGGGGAGCTGTTTTTT.

This chain connects TRBV3-1 (or the pseudogene TRBV3-2) to TRBJ2-3, with 8 bases aligning to TRBD2. This CDR3 has 18 residues. CDR1 is LGHDT, CDR2 YNNKEL, per germline (reference sequence). V shed 3 bases, J shed 2 bases, and the junction held 13 bases outside the gene matches. CDR3 residues: CASSHPPGSGGFTDTQYF. CDR3 coding DNA: TGTGCCAGCAGCCATCCCCCAGGCAGCGGGGGCTTCACAGATACGCAGTATTTT.